The 12 T cell receptor beta chains presented below share a single source sample, sequenced in a study of Ad26.COV2.S vaccination and SARS-CoV-2 variants. Documented treatment: some 20 received Ad26.COV2.S at low or high dose, single or two shots; 5 received placebo; per-sample allocation not given. Sample collection was performed on day 63 after the first vaccine or placebo injection. Data came from immunoSEQ multiplex PCR; TCRdb stores just in-frame clones and leaves some out. Of about 250,000 clones in the sample, over 75% were seen once. This sample comprised peripheral blood, obtained in a trial of Ad26.COV2.S vaccine versus placebo. These TCRs come from a person between 18 and 60 years old who received the Ad26.COV2.S COVID-19 vaccine or a placebo.

The CDR3 coding sequence is TGTGCCAGCAGCTCTAAACTTTCGACAGGGGTGGGTGGCTACACCTTC. Translating it yields CASSSKLSTGVGGYTF. This chain uses TRBV5-4 with TRBJ1-2, with 8 nucleotides matching TRBD1. Trimming at V came to 3 bases and at J to 7 bases, leaving 14 bases not matched to a gene. CDR1 and CDR2 from the germline V gene are SGHNT and YYREEE (reference sequence). The CDR3 covers 16 residues. Complete variable domain (other parts from reference TRBV5-4 and TRBJ1-2): ETGVTQSPTHLIKTRGQQVTLRCSSQSGHNTVSWYQQALGQGPQFIFQYYREEENGRGNFPPRFSGLQFPNYSSELNVNALELDDSALYLCASSSKLSTGVGGYTFGSGTRLTVV.

This chain connects TRBV5-1 to TRBJ2-2; 7 bases are shared with TRBD1. The V and J ends lost 4 bases and 6 bases, in that order; junction bases with no gene match: 3. Germline V gene lookup returns CDR1 SGHRS and CDR2 YFSETQ. This CDR3 comprises 13 residues. The CDR3 DNA sequence: TGCGCCAGCAGCCCCGGACAGGCCGGGGAGCTGTTTTTT. Its protein is CASSPGQAGELFF.

The V and J genes are TRBV6-2 or TRBV6-3 and TRBJ2-7; D may correspond to TRBD1 or TRBD2 (5 bases each). Germline V lookup: CDR1 MNHEY, CDR2 SVGEGT. Trimming pared 2 bases from V and 4 bases from J, leaving 9 bases between. This CDR3 is built from 13 residues. The CDR3 DNA reads as TGTGCCAGCAGTTACGGGGGATCGTACGAGCAGTACTTC. This translates into CASSYGGSYEQYF.

CDR3 in DNA: TGTGCCAGTACTCCAGGGGGCACGAACACTGAAGCTTTCTTT. This codes for CASTPGGTNTEAFF. The chain employs TRBV19 and TRBJ1-1, with 8 bases identical to TRBD1. V lost 7 bases to trimming and J lost 1 base; unmatched junction nucleotides: 5. This CDR3 contains 14 residues. Germline V gene lookup returns CDR1 LNHDA and CDR2 SQIVND (reference sequence).

V usage is TRBV4-3 and J usage is TRBJ2-3; D is uncertain. Looked up from germline, CDR1 is LGHNA and CDR2 is YSLEER. V shed 4 bases and J shed 3 bases, with 14 bases lying between them. The CDR3 has 15 residues. The CDR3 reads CASSPGHLGTDTQYF. The CDR3 DNA sequence: TGCGCCAGCAGCCCGGGTCATCTGGGGACAGATACGCAGTATTTT.

This clone appeared once. The chain recombines TRBV7-6 with TRBJ2-7; no clear D gene. With 1 base removed from V and 2 bases from J, the gap between germline ends came to 12 bases. Germline CDR1 reads SGHVS; CDR2 reads FNYEAQ. The CDR3 runs 15 residues. The CDR3 region has the DNA TGTGCCAGCAGCTTAGGGTTGGTGGGCCCCTACGAGCAGTACTTC. Its protein product is CASSLGLVGPYEQYF.

The chain couples TRBV27 to TRBJ2-1; 8 bases align to TRBD2. V dropped 6 bases and J dropped 3; count of bases not matched to a gene: 10. Germline CDR1 is MNHEY and CDR2 is SMNVEV (reference sequence). CDR3 length equals 16 residues. The CDR3 sequence is CASSPTSGINYNEQFF. The DNA for the CDR3 is TGTGCCAGCAGCCCCACTAGCGGAATAAACTACAATGAGCAGTTCTTC.

The gene calls are TRBV10-3 and TRBJ2-2, with 8 bases matching TRBD1. CDR3 size: 15 residues. From germline, CDR1 is ENHRY and CDR2 SYGVKD. V lost 6 bases and J lost 2; bases outside the gene matches: 5. The CDR3 reads CAIRGTGPNTGELFF. CDR3 nucleotides: TGTGCCATCAGGGGGACAGGCCCCAACACCGGGGAGCTGTTTTTT.

The chain recombines TRBV12-3 or TRBV12-4 with TRBJ1-1; no reliable D call. The CDR3 spans 11 residues. V was trimmed by 7 bases and J by 11 bases, leaving 14 bases between them. The CDR3 spells CASKTGLVAFF. CDR3 sequence (DNA): TGTGCCAGCAAAACCGGGCTGGTGGCTTTCTTT.

V and J are TRBV29-1 and TRBJ1-1; 7 positions agree with TRBD1. Germline V CDR1 and CDR2: SQVTM, ANQGSEA. Germline trimming cut 6 bases from V and 0 bases from J; bases unmatched to any gene: 4. This CDR3 is 13 amino acids long. The CDR3 region is CSVSGTVNTEAFF. CDR3 DNA sequence: TGCAGCGTATCCGGGACAGTGAACACTGAAGCTTTCTTT. Full variable domain (rest looked up from reference TRBV29-1 and TRBJ1-1): SAVISQKPSRDICQRGTSLTIQCQVDSQVTMMFWYRQQPGQSLTLIATANQGSEATYESGFVIDKFPISRPNLTFSTLTVSNMSPEDSSIYLCSVSGTVNTEAFFGQGTRLTVV.

The V and J genes are TRBV5-1 and TRBJ2-1; TRBD2 matches at 14 bases. The CDR3 loop spans 20 amino acids. The V and J ends lost 3 bases and 0 bases, in that order; junction bases with no gene match: 11. CDR1 and CDR2 (germline): SGHRS, YFSETQ. The CDR3, as DNA: TGCGCCAGCAGCTCGCCGGGACTAGCGGGAGCTAAGTTCTCCTACAATGAGCAGTTCTTC. Residues: CASSSPGLAGAKFSYNEQFF.

The chain employs TRBV27 and TRBJ2-6, with D unresolved. The V gene lost 6 bases and the J gene lost 0 bases, with 9 bases spanning the gap. Germline assignment: CDR1 MNHEY and CDR2 SMNVEV (reference sequence). The CDR3 covers 15 residues. The chain's CDR3 is CASSQPFSGANVLTF. In DNA, the CDR3 is TGTGCCAGCAGCCAACCTTTCTCTGGGGCCAACGTCCTGACTTTC.